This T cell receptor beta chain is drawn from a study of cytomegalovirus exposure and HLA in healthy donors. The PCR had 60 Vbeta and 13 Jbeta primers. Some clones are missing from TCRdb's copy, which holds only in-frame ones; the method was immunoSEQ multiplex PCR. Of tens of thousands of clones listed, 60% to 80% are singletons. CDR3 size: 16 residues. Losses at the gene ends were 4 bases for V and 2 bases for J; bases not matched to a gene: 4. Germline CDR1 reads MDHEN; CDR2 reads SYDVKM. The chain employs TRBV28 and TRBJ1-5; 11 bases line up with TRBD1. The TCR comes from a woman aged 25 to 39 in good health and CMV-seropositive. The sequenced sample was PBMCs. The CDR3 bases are TGTGCCAGCAGTTCCCCGGGACAGGGGGGCAATCAGCCCCAGCATTTT. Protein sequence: CASSSPGQGGNQPQHF.